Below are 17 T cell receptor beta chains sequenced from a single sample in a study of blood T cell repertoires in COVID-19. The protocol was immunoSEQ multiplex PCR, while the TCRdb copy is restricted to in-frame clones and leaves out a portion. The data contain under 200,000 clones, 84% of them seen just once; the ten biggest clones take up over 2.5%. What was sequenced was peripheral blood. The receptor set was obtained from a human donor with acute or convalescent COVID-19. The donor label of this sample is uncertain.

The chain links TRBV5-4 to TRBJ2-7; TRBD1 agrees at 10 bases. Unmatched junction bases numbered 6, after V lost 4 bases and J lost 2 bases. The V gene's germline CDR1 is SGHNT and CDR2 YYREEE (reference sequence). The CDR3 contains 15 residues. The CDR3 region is CASSKGQGWTYEQYF. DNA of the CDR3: TGTGCCAGCAGCAAGGGACAGGGGTGGACCTACGAGCAGTACTTC.

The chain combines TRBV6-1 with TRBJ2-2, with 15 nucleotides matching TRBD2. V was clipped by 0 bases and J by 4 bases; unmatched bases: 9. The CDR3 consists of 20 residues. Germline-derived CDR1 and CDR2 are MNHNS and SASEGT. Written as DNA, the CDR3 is TGTGCCAGCAGTGAAGCGTCGGCGGGACTAGCGGGGGGTTTCACCGGGGAGCTGTTTTTT. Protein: CASSEASAGLAGGFTGELFF.

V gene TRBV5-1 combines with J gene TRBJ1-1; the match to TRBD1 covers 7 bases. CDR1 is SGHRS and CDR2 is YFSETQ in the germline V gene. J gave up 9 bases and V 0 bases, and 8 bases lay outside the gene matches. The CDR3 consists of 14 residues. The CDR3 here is CASSLEDRQPQAFF. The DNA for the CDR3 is TGCGCCAGCAGCTTGGAGGACAGGCAACCACAAGCTTTCTTT.

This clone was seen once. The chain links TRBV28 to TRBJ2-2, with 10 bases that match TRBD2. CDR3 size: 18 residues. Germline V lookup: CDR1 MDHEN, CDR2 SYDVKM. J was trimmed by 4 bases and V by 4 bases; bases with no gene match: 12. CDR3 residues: CASSSPLGAGGATGELFF. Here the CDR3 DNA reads TGTGCCAGCAGTTCTCCCCTCGGAGCGGGAGGGGCCACCGGGGAGCTGTTTTTT.

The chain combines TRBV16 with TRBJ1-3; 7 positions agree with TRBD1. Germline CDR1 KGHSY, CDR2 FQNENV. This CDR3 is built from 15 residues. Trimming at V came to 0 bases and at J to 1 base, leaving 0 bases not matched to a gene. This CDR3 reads CASSQSTGSGNTIYF. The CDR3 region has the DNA TGTGCCAGCAGCCAATCGACAGGGTCTGGAAACACCATATATTTT.

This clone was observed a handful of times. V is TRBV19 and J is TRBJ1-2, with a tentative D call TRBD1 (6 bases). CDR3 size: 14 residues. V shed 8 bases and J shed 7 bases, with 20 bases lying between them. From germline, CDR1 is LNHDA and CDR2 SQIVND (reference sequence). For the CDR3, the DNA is TGTGCCAGTCGTCGGCCCCAGGGGAACGGTGGCTACACCTTC. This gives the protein CASRRPQGNGGYTF.

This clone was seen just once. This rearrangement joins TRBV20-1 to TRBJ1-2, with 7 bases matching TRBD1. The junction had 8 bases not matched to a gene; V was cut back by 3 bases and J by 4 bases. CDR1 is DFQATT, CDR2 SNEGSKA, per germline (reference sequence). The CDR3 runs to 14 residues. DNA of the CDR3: TGCAGTGCTAGTACCGAGGGACAGCTCTATGGCTACACCTTC. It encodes CSASTEGQLYGYTF.

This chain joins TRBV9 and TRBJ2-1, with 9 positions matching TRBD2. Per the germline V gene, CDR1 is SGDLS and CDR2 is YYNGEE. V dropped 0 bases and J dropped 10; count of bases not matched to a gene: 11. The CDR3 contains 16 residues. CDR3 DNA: TGTGCCAGCAGCGTAGAAGGGACTAGCCGGGGAGGGGAGCAGTTCTTC. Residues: CASSVEGTSRGGEQFF.

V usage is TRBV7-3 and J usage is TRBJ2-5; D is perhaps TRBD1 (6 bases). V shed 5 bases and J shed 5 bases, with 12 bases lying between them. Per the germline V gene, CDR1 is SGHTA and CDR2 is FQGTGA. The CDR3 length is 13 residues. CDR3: CASSAGVRETQYF. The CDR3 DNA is TGTGCCAGCAGCGCAGGGGTTCGGGAGACCCAGTACTTC. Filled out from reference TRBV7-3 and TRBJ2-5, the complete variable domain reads GAGVSQTPSNKVTEKGKYVELRCDPISGHTALYWYRQSLGQGPEFLIYFQGTGAADDSGLPNDRFFAVRPEGSVSTLKIQRTERGDSAVYLCASSAGVRETQYFGPGTRLLVL.

The CDR3 coding sequence is TGTGCCAGCAGCTTAAACTTCCCCCAGGGCTCGTTGGACGAGCAGTACTTC. It is translated as CASSLNFPQGSLDEQYF. The chain links TRBV7-9 to TRBJ2-7; TRBD1 might be the D (5 bases). This CDR3 is built from 17 residues. Germline CDR1 reads SEHNR; CDR2 reads FQNEAQ (reference sequence). With 2 bases removed from V and 5 bases from J, the gap between germline ends came to 22 bases.

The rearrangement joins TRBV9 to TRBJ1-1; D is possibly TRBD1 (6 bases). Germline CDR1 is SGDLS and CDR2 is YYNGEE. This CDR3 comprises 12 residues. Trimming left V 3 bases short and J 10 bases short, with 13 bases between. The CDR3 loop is CASSADSFTAFF. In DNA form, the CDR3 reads TGTGCCAGCAGCGCGGACAGCTTCACAGCTTTCTTT.

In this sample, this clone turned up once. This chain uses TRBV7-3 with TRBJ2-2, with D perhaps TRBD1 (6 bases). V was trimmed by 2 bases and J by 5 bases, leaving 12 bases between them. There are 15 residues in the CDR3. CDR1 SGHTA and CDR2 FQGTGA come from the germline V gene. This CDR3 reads CASSLRAGETGELFF. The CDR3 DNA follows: TGTGCCAGCAGCTTACGGGCAGGGGAAACCGGGGAGCTGTTTTTT.

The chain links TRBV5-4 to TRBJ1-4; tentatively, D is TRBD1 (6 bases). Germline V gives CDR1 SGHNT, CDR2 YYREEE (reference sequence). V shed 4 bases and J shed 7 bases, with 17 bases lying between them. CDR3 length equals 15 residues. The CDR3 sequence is CASSPRQASFEKLFF. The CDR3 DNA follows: TGTGCCAGCAGCCCCCGACAGGCCTCATTTGAAAAACTGTTTTTT.

The CDR3 nucleotides are TGTGCCAGCAGCCCGGACTCGACCTACAATGAGCAGTTCTTC. Translation gives CASSPDSTYNEQFF. This chain joins TRBV5-4 and TRBJ2-1, with a tentative D call TRBD2 (5 bases). This CDR3 is 14 amino acids long. CDR1 and CDR2 from the germline V gene are SGHNT and YYREEE (reference sequence). Trimming removed 4 bases at V and 2 bases at J, with 10 bases between.

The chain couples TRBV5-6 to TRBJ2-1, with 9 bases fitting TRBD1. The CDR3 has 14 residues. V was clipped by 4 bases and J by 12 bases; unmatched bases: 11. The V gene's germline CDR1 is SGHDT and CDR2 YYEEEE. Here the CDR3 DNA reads TGTGCCAGCAGCCCGTCGGGACAGGGAATGGGGCAGTTCTTC. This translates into CASSPSGQGMGQFF.

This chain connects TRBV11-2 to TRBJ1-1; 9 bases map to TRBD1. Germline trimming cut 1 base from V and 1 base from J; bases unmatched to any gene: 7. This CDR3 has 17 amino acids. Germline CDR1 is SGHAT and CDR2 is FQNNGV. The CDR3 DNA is TGTGCCAGCAGCTTAGCCCTGACAGGGGGGGGGAACACTGAAGCTTTCTTT. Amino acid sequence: CASSLALTGGGNTEAFF.

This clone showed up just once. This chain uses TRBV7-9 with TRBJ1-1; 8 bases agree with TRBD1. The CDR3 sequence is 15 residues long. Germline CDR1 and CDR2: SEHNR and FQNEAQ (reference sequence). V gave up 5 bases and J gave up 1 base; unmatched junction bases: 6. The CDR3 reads CASSLTGTGNTEAFF. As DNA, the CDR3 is TGTGCCAGCAGCCTAACGGGGACAGGGAACACTGAAGCTTTCTTT.